The present T cell receptor (beta chain) was sequenced within a study of identical twins (TCRdb year 2016). Notes on the research overall: To test whether fetal clonotypes persist, the study used deep sequencing on TCR alpha and beta repertoires from monozygotic twins, unrelated adults of various ages, and cord blood. To rule out contamination, replicate twin experiments were performed at different times with different library preparation protocols.

Every donor in the study was a healthy Caucasian. The twin cohort comprised three pairs of female monozygotic twins, all aged about 18 to 30 years. Positive isolation kits from Invitrogen were used to isolate CD4+ and CD8+ T cell populations. The germline V gene yields SGHAT for CDR1 and FQNNGV for CDR2. Inclusive of the bounding cysteine and phenylalanine, the CDR3 is 18 residues long. Only the CDR3 part of the read is kept: 54 bases, read in frame from the first base. Unmatched junction bases come to 14, with V trimmed by 0 bases and J by 5 bases. This clonotype was detected a few times. This clone's antigen is unknown. Base qualities were left out, and no much larger clone turns up one base away. The library was built by means of 5' RACE. TCRdb shows the sequencer as Illumina HiSeq 2000. A universal primer binding site was added through template switching, and the final cDNA carried a unique molecular identifier so that TCR cDNA molecules could be counted accurately. Specific primers in the conserved constant-segment region were used to synthesize first-strand cDNA for TCR alpha and beta chains. To control for contamination, each cDNA library was double barcoded with a SMART-Mk sample barcode plus Illumina barcodes. TruSeq adapter sequences along with Illumina sample barcodes were introduced in two successive PCR steps. TCR alpha and beta cDNA libraries were sequenced on the Illumina HiSeq platform with custom primers. The paper's processing steps were these. MiGEC processed the raw reads to extract unique molecular identifiers, while MiXCR was used to determine the CDR3 positions. Recombination models were inferred per individual with the repgenHMM and IGoR tools using an EM algorithm. Shared clonotypes were analyzed with the tcR package in R, and sharing was normalized by the product of cloneset sizes. To study raw recombination free of thymic and clonal selection effects, out-of-frame nonproductive sequences were analyzed. Through fastp at Q25 and MiXCR, TCRdb rebuilt clones from the public reads, retaining in-frame beta chains. Each entry is one CDR3 protein sequence, shown with its most common DNA and genes. These V and J calls derive from TCRdb rather than the authors' analysis. This sample has around 530,000 distinct CDR3 sequences in its table, and about 16% of those were observed once. About 0.47% of the sample rests with the top ten.

What the study reported, not specific to this receptor: Because the same donors could not be followed over many years, the conclusions depended on cross-sectional statistical analysis. Recombination models systematically underestimated out-of-frame TCR alpha sharing in monozygotic twins but agreed with sharing between unrelated individuals. Excess twin sharing in beta out-of-frame sequences was weaker because fewer shared sequences lowered the signal-to-noise ratio. Abundant cord blood beta clonotypes carried fewer insertions; young adult naive repertoires showed a weaker similar trend, while memory repertoires showed none. Zero-insertion analyses could be partly confounded by invariant T cells such as MAIT and iNKT, though diverse VJ usage argued against such confounding for most clonotypes. Out-of-frame TCR alpha sequences shared between twins showed an excess of low generation-probability sequences compared with coincidental sharing between unrelated individuals.

A further study also used this sample, focusing on yellow fever vaccine responses in identical twins. That second publication adds: The T cell response to vaccination in identical twins was reported by the authors to appear partly convergent and partly personalized. The study precisely tracked vaccine-responding T cell clones in identical twins.

The chain is encoded by TRBV11-2 joined to TRBJ2-5; TRBD2 agrees with 8 junctional bases. The sequenced sample was CD4+ T cells sorted from blood. The clonotype comes from a woman between 18 and 29 years old in good health. The sequence in DNA is TGTGCCAGCAGCTTAGACCCCACTGGTAGCGGGGTCGGGGAGACCCAGTACTTC. This gives the protein CASSLDPTGSGVGETQYF.